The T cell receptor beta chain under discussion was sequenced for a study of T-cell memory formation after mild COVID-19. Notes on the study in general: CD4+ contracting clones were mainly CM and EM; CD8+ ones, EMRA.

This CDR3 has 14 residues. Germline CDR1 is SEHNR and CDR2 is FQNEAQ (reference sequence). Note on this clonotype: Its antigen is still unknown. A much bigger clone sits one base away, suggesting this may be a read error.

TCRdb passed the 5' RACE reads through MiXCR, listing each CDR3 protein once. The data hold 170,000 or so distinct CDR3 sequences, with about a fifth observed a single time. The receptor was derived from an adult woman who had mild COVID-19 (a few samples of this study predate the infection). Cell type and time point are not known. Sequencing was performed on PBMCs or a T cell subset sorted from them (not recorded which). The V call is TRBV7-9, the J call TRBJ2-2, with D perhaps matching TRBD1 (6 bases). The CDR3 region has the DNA TGTGCCAGCAGTAGGACAGAGAACACCGGGGAGCTGATTTTT. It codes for CASSRTENTGELIF.